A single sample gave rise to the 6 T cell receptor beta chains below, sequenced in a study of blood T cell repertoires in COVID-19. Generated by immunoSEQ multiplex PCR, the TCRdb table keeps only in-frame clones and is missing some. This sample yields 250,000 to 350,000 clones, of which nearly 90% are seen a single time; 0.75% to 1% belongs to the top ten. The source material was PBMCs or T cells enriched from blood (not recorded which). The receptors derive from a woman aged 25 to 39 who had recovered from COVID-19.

The CDR3, as DNA: TGTGCCTGGAGTCGCCAGTTGTATGGCTACACCTTC. Amino acids: CAWSRQLYGYTF. V is TRBV30 and J is TRBJ1-2; D is undetermined. The V and J ends lost 2 bases and 5 bases respectively, with 9 bases between them. This CDR3 is built from 12 residues. CDR1 is GTSNPN, CDR2 SVGIG, per germline (reference sequence).

The CDR3 reads CASSRYTEQETQYF. The CDR3 nucleotides read TGTGCCAGCAGCCGTTACACCGAACAAGAGACCCAGTACTTC. The V and J genes are TRBV13 and TRBJ2-5; D is uncertain. CDR1 is PRHDT, CDR2 FYEKMQ, per germline (reference sequence). The CDR3 length is 14 residues. The ends were cut back, 5 bases at V and 2 bases at J, with 12 bases in the middle.

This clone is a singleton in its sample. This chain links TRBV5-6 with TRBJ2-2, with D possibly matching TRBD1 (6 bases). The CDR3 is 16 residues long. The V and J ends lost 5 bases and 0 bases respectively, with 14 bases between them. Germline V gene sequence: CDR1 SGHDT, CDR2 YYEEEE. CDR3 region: CASSRRQASNTGELFF. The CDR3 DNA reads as TGTGCCAGCAGTCGTAGACAGGCCTCGAACACCGGGGAGCTGTTTTTT.

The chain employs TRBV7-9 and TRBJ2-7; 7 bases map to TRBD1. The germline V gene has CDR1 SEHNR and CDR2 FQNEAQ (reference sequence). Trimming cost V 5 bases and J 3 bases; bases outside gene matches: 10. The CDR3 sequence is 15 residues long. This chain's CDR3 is CASSPTGNPLYEQYF. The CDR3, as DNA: TGTGCCAGCAGCCCGACAGGGAACCCTCTCTACGAGCAGTACTTC. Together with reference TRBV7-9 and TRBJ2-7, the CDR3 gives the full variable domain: DTGVSQNPRHKITKRGQNVTFRCDPISEHNRLYWYRQTLGQGPEFLTYFQNEAQLEKSRLLSDRFSAERPKGSFSTLEIQRTEQGDSAMYLCASSPTGNPLYEQYFGPGTRLTVT.

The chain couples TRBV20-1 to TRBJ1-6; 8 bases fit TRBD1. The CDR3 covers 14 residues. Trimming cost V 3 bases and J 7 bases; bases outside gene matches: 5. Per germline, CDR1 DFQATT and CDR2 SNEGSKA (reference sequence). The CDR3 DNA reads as TGCAGTGCTAGTCCCGGGACAGGAAATTCACCCCTCCACTTT. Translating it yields CSASPGTGNSPLHF.

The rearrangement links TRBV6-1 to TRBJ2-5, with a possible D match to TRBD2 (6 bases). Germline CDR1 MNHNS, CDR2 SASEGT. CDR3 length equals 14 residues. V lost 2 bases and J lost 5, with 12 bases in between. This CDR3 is CASSESWTKETQYF. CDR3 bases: TGTGCCAGCAGTGAATCCTGGACTAAGGAGACCCAGTACTTC.